Listed here are 20 T cell receptor beta chains from one sample, sequenced in a study of CD8 T cells in Susac syndrome. With random hexamers, reverse transcription was performed on about 0.5 to 1 ug of RNA. TCRdb itself ran the immunoSEQ multiplex PCR reads through MiXCR, one entry per CDR3 protein. This table has roughly 200,000 distinct CDR3 sequences, 85% to 95% appearing once. The sequencing input was CD8+ T cells from PBMCs. The receptors were sampled from a human donor with multiple sclerosis.

This rearrangement joins TRBV20-1 to TRBJ1-5, with 7 bases lining up with TRBD1. V dropped 6 bases and J dropped 3; count of bases not matched to a gene: 8. The CDR3 spans 14 residues. CDR1 DFQATT and CDR2 SNEGSKA come from the germline V gene (reference sequence). The CDR3, as DNA: TGCAGTGCCAATACCGGGACAGACAATCAGCCCCAGCATTTT. It encodes CSANTGTDNQPQHF.

The J gene is TRBJ2-2, the V gene TRBV27; TRBD2 aligns across 8 bases. J was trimmed by 0 bases and V by 3 bases; bases with no gene match: 3. The CDR3 sequence is 16 residues long. Germline V gene lookup returns CDR1 MNHEY and CDR2 SMNVEV (reference sequence). This CDR3 is CASSFSGESNTGELFF. The DNA of the CDR3 is TGTGCCAGCAGTTTTAGCGGGGAGTCGAACACCGGGGAGCTGTTTTTT.

V and J are TRBV9 and TRBJ1-1, with unresolved D. V shed 4 bases and J shed 1 base, with 14 bases lying between them. The CDR3 consists of 15 residues. Germline V lookup: CDR1 SGDLS, CDR2 YYNGEE. The CDR3 region has the DNA TGTGCCAGCAGCCGTAGCTCGACGGCGAACACTGAAGCTTTCTTT. This codes for CASSRSSTANTEAFF. Full variable domain (missing parts from reference TRBV9 and TRBJ1-1): DSGVTQTPKHLITATGQRVTLRCSPRSGDLSVYWYQQSLDQGLQFLIQYYNGEERAKGNILERFSAQQFPDLHSELNLSSLELGDSALYFCASSRSSTANTEAFFGQGTRLTVV.

The V gene is TRBV27, the J gene TRBJ2-7, with D possibly TRBD1 on 5 matching bases. Germline V gene data show CDR1 as MNHEY and CDR2 as SMNVEV (reference sequence). V was pared by 5 bases and J by 2 bases, with 10 bases between. This CDR3 comprises 13 residues. DNA for the CDR3: TGTGCCAGCAGTGATGGGGCTACCTACGAGCAGTACTTC. The encoded protein is CASSDGATYEQYF.

This chain uses TRBV7-8 with TRBJ2-3, with D possibly matching TRBD2 (5 bases). In germline, CDR1 is SGHVS, CDR2 FQNEAQ. V lost 5 bases to trimming and J lost 2 bases, with 11 bases between them. The CDR3 length is 14 residues. The CDR3 sequence is CASSQAGNTDTQYF. CDR3 nucleotide sequence: TGTGCCAGCAGCCAAGCCGGGAACACAGATACGCAGTATTTT. Complete variable domain (other parts from reference TRBV7-8 and TRBJ2-3): GAGVSQSPRYKVAKRGQDVALRCDPISGHVSLFWYQQALGQGPEFLTYFQNEAQLDKSGLPSDRFFAERPEGSVSTLKIQRTQQEDSAVYLCASSQAGNTDTQYFGPGTRLTVL.

The chain carries TRBV7-9 and TRBJ1-6; 8 positions match TRBD1. J was trimmed by 8 bases and V by 6 bases; bases with no gene match: 6. CDR3 size: 14 residues. CDR1 and CDR2 from the germline V gene are SEHNR and FQNEAQ (reference sequence). The CDR3 region is CASRPDRGHSPLHF. The CDR3 nucleotides read TGTGCCAGCAGACCCGACAGGGGACATTCACCCCTCCACTTT.

V gene TRBV12-3 or TRBV12-4 combines with J gene TRBJ2-1; 10 bases are a match to TRBD2. Trimming took 0 bases from V and 5 from J; bases not matched to a gene: 7. The CDR3 length is 17 residues. The chain's CDR3 is CASSLADGTSVHNEQFF. As DNA, the CDR3 is TGTGCCAGCAGTTTAGCGGACGGGACTAGCGTGCACAATGAGCAGTTCTTC.

Here the CDR3 DNA reads TGTGCCAGCAGCCCGCTATACGATAGAGATGGCTACACCTTC. This sequence encodes CASSPLYDRDGYTF. The rearrangement uses TRBV3-1 and TRBJ1-2; no clear D. CDR3 length equals 14 residues. Trimming shortened V by 4 bases and J by 6 bases, and 15 bases separated the two germline ends. CDR1 is LGHDT, CDR2 YNNKEL, per germline (reference sequence). The entire variable domain, with the rest obtained from reference TRBV3-1 and TRBJ1-2, is as follows: DTAVSQTPKYLVTQMGNDKSIKCEQNLGHDTMYWYKQDSKKFLKIMFSYNNKELIINETVPNRFSPKSPDKAHLNLHINSLELGDSAVYFCASSPLYDRDGYTFGSGTRLTVV.

The chain links TRBV4-1 to TRBJ1-5; 11 positions agree with TRBD1. Germline lookup yields CDR1 MGHRA and CDR2 YSYEKL. Germline trimming cut 4 bases from V and 5 bases from J; bases unmatched to any gene: 4. This CDR3 region has 15 residues. The CDR3 DNA follows: TGCGCCAGCAGCCGTGGACAGGGGGCCGATCAGCCCCAGCATTTT. Amino acid sequence: CASSRGQGADQPQHF.

This chain uses TRBV20-1 with TRBJ2-5, with D possibly being TRBD2 (5 bases). CDR1 DFQATT and CDR2 SNEGSKA come from the germline V gene (reference sequence). This CDR3 region has 14 residues. V was shortened by 0 bases and J by 7 bases, with 15 bases between the two germline ends. The CDR3 DNA reads TGCAGTGCTAGAGATCTCGCTAGCACGGGGACCCAGTACTTC. Translating it yields CSARDLASTGTQYF.

The chain uses TRBV20-1 and TRBJ1-1, with D uncertain. Trimming took off 3 bases at V and 0 bases at J, with 20 bases between the two ends. The germline CDR1 and CDR2 sequences are DFQATT and SNEGSKA (reference sequence). This CDR3 has 17 amino acids. This CDR3 reads CSASGLSDLTLNTEAFF. In DNA, the CDR3 is TGCAGTGCTAGCGGCTTGTCCGATCTGACGTTGAACACTGAAGCTTTCTTT.

The CDR3 DNA reads TGTGCCAGCAGCACCTCAGGATGGTCCTACGAGCAGTACTTC. Translated, it gives CASSTSGWSYEQYF. This chain uses TRBV9 with TRBJ2-7; D gene ambiguous. Germline lookup yields CDR1 SGDLS and CDR2 YYNGEE. V gave up 4 bases and J gave up 1 base, with 12 bases separating them. CDR3 length: 14 amino acids.

The chain has TRBV20-1 and TRBJ1-2, with 7 bases lining up with TRBD1. The CDR3 contains 14 residues. The junction had 12 bases not matched to a gene; V was cut back by 8 bases and J by 3 bases. CDR1 DFQATT and CDR2 SNEGSKA come from the germline V gene (reference sequence). CDR3 sequence reads: CSPPFPGGHYGYTF. The CDR3 bases are TGCAGTCCTCCTTTCCCAGGGGGGCACTATGGCTACACCTTC.

The chain links TRBV20-1 to TRBJ2-7, with unresolved D. Germline loops: CDR1 DFQATT, CDR2 SNEGSKA (reference sequence). The CDR3 runs 13 residues. The germline V and J ends were trimmed by 0 bases and 4 bases, with 10 bases remaining between them. This chain's CDR3 is CSARESLEYEQYF. The CDR3 DNA reads as TGCAGTGCTAGAGAATCCTTGGAATACGAGCAGTACTTC.

The rearrangement links TRBV7-9 to TRBJ1-1; 10 positions agree with TRBD1. This CDR3 contains 15 residues. Germline CDR1 is SEHNR and CDR2 is FQNEAQ (reference sequence). With V trimmed by 4 bases and J by 2 bases, 4 bases remained unmatched. CDR3 sequence (DNA): TGTGCCAGCAGCTCGGGGACAGGGGTAAACACTGAAGCTTTCTTT. Its protein is CASSSGTGVNTEAFF.

The V gene is TRBV5-1, the J gene TRBJ2-5; tentatively, D is TRBD1 (5 bases). Germline CDR1 SGHRS, CDR2 YFSETQ. Trimming cost V 0 bases and J 2 bases, with 14 bases left between them. This CDR3 is built from 16 residues. The CDR3 DNA reads as TGCGCCAGCAGCTTGGGACAGCCTAGTTGGCAAGAGACCCAGTACTTC. As protein: CASSLGQPSWQETQYF. Supplemented by reference TRBV5-1 and TRBJ2-5, the full variable domain reads KAGVTQTPRYLIKTRGQQVTLSCSPISGHRSVSWYQQTPGQGLQFLFEYFSETQRNKGNFPGRFSGRQFSNSRSEMNVSTLELGDSALYLCASSLGQPSWQETQYFGPGTRLLVL.

The chain uses TRBV7-9 and TRBJ2-5; the match to TRBD2 covers 11 bases. The V segment lost 6 bases and the J segment 5 bases; nucleotides outside the gene matches: 11. This CDR3 contains 16 residues. Germline V CDR1 and CDR2: SEHNR, FQNEAQ (reference sequence). The CDR3 region is CASRTPGTSGGETQYF. The CDR3 DNA follows: TGTGCCAGCAGGACCCCCGGGACTAGCGGTGGGGAGACCCAGTACTTC.

This chain connects TRBV4-1 to TRBJ2-7; D gene ambiguous. CDR3 length equals 12 residues. Germline CDR1 is MGHRA and CDR2 is YSYEKL. V was shortened by 1 base and J by 7 bases, with 8 bases between the two germline ends. CDR3 in amino acids: CASSQGGREQYF. As DNA, the CDR3 is TGCGCCAGCAGCCAAGGTGGTAGGGAGCAGTACTTC.

This clonotype was seen only once. The chain uses TRBV28 and TRBJ2-5, with D possibly being TRBD2 (5 bases). The CDR3 runs to 12 residues. Germline V CDR1 and CDR2: MDHEN, SYDVKM. The V end was cut by 8 bases, the J end by 5 bases, with 12 bases between. CDR3 sequence reads: CASVEGQETQYF. The CDR3, as DNA: TGTGCCAGCGTTGAGGGCCAGGAGACCCAGTACTTC.

The V and J genes are TRBV12-3 or TRBV12-4 and TRBJ1-1, with unresolved D. V lost 2 bases, J lost 3 bases, and 10 bases lay in between. The CDR3 extends over 14 amino acids. In nucleotides, the CDR3 is TGTGCCAGCAGTTTATCAGGAGCCCACACTGAAGCTTTCTTT. This codes for CASSLSGAHTEAFF.